The sample holds a few counts of the clone carrying this T cell receptor beta chain. Its antigen is undetermined. One entry per CDR3 protein results from TCRdb running MiXCR on the PCR reads. This sample has roughly 28,000 distinct CDR3 sequences, with 50% found just once. Time point in this sample: late sampling 161 to 241 days after vaccination in three convalescent patients. This CDR3 region has 17 residues. Germline loops: CDR1 SEHNR, CDR2 FQNEAQ (reference sequence). J lost 0 bases, V lost 4 bases, and 8 bases had no gene match. This record belongs to a study of vaccination and CD4 T cells after COVID-19. Study background: Taking of post-vaccine samples occurred a median approximately 70 days after dose two (range 14 to 241). Specimens were obtained from a few convalescent patients at day 14 and at days 161 to 241 post-vaccination. General study findings and limits: Convalescent patients' clones that were vaccine-specific were spike mono-reactive in 304 of 307 cases.

The chain has TRBV7-9 and TRBJ2-1, with 8 nucleotides matching TRBD1. This sequence was found in a human donor who had recovered from COVID-19. Here the sequenced sample was CD4+ T cells from blood, taken about 7 months after SARS-CoV-2 vaccination. The CDR3 DNA sequence: TGTGCCAGCAGCTCCGGGACAGGAGACAGCTCCTACAATGAGCAGTTCTTC. Its translation: CASSSGTGDSSYNEQFF.